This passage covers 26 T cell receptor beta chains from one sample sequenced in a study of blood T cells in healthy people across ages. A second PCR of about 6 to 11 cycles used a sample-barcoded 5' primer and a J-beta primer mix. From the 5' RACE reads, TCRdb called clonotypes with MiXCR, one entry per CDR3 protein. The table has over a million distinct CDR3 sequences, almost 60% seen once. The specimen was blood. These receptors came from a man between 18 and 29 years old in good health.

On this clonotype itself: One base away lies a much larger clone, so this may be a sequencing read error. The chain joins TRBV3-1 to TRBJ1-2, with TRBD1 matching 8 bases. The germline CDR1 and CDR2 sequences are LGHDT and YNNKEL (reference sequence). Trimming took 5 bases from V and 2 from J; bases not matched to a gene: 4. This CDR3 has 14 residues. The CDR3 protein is CASSARTGNYGYTF. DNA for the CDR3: TGTGCCAGCAGCGCCCGGACAGGGAACTATGGCTACACCTTC.

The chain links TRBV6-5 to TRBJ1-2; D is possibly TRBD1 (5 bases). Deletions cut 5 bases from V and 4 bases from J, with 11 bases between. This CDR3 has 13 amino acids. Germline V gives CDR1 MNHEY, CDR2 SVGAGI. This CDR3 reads CASSGRDLYGYTF. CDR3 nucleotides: TGTGCCAGCAGTGGGAGGGACCTCTATGGCTACACCTTC.

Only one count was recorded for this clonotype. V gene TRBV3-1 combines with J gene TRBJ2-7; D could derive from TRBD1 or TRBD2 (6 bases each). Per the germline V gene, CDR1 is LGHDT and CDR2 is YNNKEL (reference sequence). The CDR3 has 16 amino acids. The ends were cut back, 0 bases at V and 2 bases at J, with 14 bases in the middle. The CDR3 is CASSQDVGGLTYEQYF. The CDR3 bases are TGTGCCAGCAGCCAAGACGTTGGGGGGCTGACCTACGAGCAGTACTTC.

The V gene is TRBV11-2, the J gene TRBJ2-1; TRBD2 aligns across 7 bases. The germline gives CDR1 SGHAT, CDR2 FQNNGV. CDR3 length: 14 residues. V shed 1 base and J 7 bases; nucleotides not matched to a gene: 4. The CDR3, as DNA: TGTGCCAGCAGCTTAGTGGGAGGGCGGAATGAGCAGTTCTTC. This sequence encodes CASSLVGGRNEQFF.

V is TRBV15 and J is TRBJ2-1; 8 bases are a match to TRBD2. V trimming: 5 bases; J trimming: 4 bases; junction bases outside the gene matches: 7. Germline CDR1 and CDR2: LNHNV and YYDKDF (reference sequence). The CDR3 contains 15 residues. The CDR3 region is CATSVVGGEYNEQFF. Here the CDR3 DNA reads TGTGCCACCAGCGTAGTCGGGGGGGAATACAATGAGCAGTTCTTC.

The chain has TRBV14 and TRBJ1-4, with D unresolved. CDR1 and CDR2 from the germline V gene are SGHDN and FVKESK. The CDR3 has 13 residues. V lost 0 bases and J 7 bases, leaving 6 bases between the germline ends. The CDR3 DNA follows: TGTGCCAGCAGCCAAGACTGGGGTGAAAAACTGTTTTTT. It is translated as CASSQDWGEKLFF.

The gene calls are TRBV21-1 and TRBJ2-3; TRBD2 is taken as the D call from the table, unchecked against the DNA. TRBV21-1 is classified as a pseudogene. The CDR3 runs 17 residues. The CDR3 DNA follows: TGTGCCAGGTCACGCAAGTTTAGCGGAGGCAAGACAGATACGCAGTATTTT. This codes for CARSRKFSGGKTDTQYF.

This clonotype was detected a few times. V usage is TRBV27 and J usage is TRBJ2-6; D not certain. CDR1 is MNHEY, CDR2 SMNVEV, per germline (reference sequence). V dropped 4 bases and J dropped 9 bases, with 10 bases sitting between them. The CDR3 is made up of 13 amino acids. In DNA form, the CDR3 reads TGTGCCAGCAGTTCCGACTGGGGCAACGTCCTGACTTTC. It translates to CASSSDWGNVLTF.

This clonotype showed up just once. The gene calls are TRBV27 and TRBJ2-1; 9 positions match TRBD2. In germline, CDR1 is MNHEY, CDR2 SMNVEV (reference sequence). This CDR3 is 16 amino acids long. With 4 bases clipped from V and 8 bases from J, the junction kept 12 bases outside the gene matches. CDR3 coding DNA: TGTGCCAGCAGTTCGTTTCCACTAGCGGGTGGGGATGAGCAGTTCTTC. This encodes CASSSFPLAGGDEQFF.

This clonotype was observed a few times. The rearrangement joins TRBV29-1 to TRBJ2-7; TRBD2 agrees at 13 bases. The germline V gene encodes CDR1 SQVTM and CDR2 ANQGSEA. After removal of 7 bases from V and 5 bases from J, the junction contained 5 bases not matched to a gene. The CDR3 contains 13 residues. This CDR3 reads CSAELAGGDEQYF. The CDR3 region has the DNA TGCAGCGCCGAACTAGCGGGAGGGGACGAGCAGTACTTC.

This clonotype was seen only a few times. CDR3 in DNA: TGTGCCAGCAGTTTGGGCCAGGGGCAAAGCAATGAGCAGTTCTTC. Translated, it gives CASSLGQGQSNEQFF. The V gene is TRBV27, the J gene TRBJ2-1; D might be TRBD1 (6 bases). CDR1 MNHEY and CDR2 SMNVEV come from the germline V gene (reference sequence). V lost 3 bases and J lost 6, with 15 bases in between. This CDR3 is built from 15 residues.

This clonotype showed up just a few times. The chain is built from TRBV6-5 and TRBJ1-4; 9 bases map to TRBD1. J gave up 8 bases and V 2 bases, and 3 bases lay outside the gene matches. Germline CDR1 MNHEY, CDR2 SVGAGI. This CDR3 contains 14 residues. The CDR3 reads CASSYGTGREKLFF. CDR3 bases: TGTGCCAGCAGTTACGGGACAGGGAGGGAAAAACTGTTTTTT.

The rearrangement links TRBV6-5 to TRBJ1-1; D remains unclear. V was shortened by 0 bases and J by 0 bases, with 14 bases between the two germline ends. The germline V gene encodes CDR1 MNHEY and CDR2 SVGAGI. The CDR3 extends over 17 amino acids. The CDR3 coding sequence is TGTGCCAGCAGTTACTCAACGAATGGGAGGCTGAACACTGAAGCTTTCTTT. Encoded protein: CASSYSTNGRLNTEAFF.

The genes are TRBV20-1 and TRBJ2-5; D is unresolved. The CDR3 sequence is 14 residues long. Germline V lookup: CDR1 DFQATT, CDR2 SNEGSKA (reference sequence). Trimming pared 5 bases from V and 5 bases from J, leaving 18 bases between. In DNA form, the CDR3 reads TGCAGTGCTCAGGCGGACCCGGGTTTGGAGACCCAGTACTTC. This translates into CSAQADPGLETQYF.

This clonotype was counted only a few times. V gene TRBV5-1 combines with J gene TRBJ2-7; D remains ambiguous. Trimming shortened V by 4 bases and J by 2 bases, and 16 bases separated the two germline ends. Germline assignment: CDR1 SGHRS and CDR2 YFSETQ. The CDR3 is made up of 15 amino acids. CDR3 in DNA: TGCGCCAGCAGCCCAAACTGGCATTTAACCTACGAGCAGTACTTC. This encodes CASSPNWHLTYEQYF.

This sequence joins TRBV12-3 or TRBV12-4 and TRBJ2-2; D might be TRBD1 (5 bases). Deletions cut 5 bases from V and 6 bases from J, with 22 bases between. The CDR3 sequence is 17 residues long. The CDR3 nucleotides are TGTGCCAGCAGTCCCCTAGGGGTTCGGAGTATATCCGGGGAGCTGTTTTTT. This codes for CASSPLGVRSISGELFF.

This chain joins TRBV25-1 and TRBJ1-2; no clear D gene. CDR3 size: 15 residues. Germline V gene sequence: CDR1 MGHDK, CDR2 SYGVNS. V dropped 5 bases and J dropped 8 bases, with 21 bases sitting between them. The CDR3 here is CASSNPQDGGRGYTF. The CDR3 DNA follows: TGTGCCAGCAGTAATCCCCAAGATGGCGGTCGCGGCTACACCTTC.

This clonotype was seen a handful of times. This chain's CDR3 is CASSLGVSGGSYEQYF. The CDR3, as DNA: TGTGCCAGCAGCTTAGGTGTTAGCGGGGGTTCCTACGAGCAGTACTTC. V is TRBV7-9 and J is TRBJ2-7; 9 positions match TRBD2. Germline V gives CDR1 SEHNR, CDR2 FQNEAQ (reference sequence). This CDR3 contains 16 residues. Germline trimming cut 1 base from V and 1 base from J; bases unmatched to any gene: 5.

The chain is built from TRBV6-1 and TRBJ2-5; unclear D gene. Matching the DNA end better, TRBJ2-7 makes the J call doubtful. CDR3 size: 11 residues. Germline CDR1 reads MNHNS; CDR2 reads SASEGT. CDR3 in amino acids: CASSRLDEQYF. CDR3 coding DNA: TGTGCCAGCAGTCGATTGGACGAGCAGTACTTC.

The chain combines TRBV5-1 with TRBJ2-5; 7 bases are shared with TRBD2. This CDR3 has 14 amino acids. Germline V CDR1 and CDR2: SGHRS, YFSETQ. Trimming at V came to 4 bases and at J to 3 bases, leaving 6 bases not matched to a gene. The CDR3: CASSRRLAEETQYF. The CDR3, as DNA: TGCGCCAGCAGCCGCCGCCTAGCGGAAGAGACCCAGTACTTC.

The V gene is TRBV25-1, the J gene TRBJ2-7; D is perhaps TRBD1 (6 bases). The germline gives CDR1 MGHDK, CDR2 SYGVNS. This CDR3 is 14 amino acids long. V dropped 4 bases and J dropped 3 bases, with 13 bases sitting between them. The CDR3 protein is CASSGGDTHYEQYF. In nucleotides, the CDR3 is TGTGCCAGCAGTGGAGGGGACACCCACTACGAGCAGTACTTC.

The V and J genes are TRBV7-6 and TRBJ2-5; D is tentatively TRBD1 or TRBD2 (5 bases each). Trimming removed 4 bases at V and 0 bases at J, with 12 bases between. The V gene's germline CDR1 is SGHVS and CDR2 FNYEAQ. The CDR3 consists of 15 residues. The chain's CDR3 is CASSSTGRYQETQYF. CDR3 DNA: TGTGCCAGCAGCTCTACGGGACGGTACCAAGAGACCCAGTACTTC.

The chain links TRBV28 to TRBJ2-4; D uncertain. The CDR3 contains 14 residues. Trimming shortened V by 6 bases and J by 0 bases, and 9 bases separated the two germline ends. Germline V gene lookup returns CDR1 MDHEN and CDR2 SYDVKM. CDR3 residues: CASSPPAAKNIQYF. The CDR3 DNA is TGTGCCAGCAGCCCTCCGGCAGCCAAAAACATTCAGTACTTC.

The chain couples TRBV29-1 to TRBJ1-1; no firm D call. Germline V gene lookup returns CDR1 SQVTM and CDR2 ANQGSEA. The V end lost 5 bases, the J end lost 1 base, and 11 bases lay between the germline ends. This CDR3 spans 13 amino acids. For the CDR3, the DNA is TGCAGCGTTACGGACGGACGGAACACTGAAGCTTTCTTT. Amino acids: CSVTDGRNTEAFF.

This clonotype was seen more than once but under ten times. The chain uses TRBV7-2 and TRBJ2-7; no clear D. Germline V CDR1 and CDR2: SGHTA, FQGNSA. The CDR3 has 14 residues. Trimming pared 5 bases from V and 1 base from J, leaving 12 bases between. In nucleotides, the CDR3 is TGTGCCAGCAGCCCCCGTGTGGGTTCCTACGAGCAGTACTTC. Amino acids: CASSPRVGSYEQYF.

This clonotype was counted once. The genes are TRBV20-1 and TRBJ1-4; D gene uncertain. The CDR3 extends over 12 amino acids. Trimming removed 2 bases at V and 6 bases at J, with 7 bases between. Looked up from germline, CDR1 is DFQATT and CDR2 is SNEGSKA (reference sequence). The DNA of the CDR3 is TGCAGTGCTAGATGGCAGTATGAAAAACTGTTTTTT. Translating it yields CSARWQYEKLFF.